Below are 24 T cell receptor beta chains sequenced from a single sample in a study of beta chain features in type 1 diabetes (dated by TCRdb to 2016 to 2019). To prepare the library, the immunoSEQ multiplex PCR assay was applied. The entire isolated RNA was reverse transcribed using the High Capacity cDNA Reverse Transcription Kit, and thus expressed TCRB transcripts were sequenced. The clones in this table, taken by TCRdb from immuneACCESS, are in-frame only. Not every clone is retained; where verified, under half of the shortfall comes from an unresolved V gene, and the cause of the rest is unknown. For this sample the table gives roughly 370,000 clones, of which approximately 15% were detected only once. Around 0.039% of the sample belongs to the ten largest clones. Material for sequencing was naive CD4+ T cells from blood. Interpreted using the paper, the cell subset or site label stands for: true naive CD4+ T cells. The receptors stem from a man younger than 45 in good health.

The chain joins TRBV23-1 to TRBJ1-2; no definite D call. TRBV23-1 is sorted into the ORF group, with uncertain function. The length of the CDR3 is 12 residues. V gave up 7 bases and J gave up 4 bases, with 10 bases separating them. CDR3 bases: TGCGCCAGCACGCCCCGTTTCTATGGCTACACCTTC. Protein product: CASTPRFYGYTF.

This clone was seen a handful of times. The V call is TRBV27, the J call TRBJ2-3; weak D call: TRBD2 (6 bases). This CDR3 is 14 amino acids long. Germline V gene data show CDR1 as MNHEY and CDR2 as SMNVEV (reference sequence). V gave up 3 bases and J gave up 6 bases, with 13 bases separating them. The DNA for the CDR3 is TGTGCCAGCAGTTTCGGGGGTACGGGCGATACGCAGTATTTT. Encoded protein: CASSFGGTGDTQYF.

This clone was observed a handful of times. CDR3 DNA: TGCGCCAGCAGCCAAGAAGAGACGAACACTGAAGCTTTCTTT. This sequence encodes CASSQEETNTEAFF. The V and J genes are TRBV4-3 and TRBJ1-1; D not resolved. This CDR3 is built from 14 residues. The germline V gene encodes CDR1 LGHNA and CDR2 YSLEER. The ends were cut back, 0 bases at V and 1 base at J, with 6 bases in the middle.

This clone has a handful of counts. Written as DNA, the CDR3 is TGTGCCAGCAGGAGGACAGGCTACAATGAGCAGTTCTTC. It yields the protein CASRRTGYNEQFF. This rearrangement joins TRBV5-6 to TRBJ2-1; 7 positions agree with TRBD1. Trimming cost V 5 bases and J 3 bases; bases outside gene matches: 2. The CDR3 is made up of 13 amino acids. Germline V gene lookup returns CDR1 SGHDT and CDR2 YYEEEE. Full variable domain (rest looked up from reference TRBV5-6 and TRBJ2-1): DAGVTQSPTHLIKTRGQQVTLRCSPKSGHDTVSWYQQALGQGPQFIFQYYEEEERQRGNFPDRFSGHQFPNYSSELNVNALLLGDSALYLCASRRTGYNEQFFGPGTRLTVL.

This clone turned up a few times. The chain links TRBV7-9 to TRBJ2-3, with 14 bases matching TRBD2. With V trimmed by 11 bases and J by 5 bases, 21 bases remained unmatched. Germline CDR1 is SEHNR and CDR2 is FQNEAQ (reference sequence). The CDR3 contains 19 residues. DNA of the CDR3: TGTGCCTCAGCAGTCGGTTTGACTAGCGGGAGGGCTCCAGGAGATACGCAGTATTTT. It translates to CASAVGLTSGRAPGDTQYF.

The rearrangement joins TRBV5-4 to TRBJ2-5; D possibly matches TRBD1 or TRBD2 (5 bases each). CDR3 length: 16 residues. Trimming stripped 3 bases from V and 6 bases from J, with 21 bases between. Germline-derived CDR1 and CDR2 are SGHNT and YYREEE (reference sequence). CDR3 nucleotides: TGTGCCAGCAGCTCGAACTCGGGACCCCTCGGAAAGACCCAGTACTTC. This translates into CASSSNSGPLGKTQYF.

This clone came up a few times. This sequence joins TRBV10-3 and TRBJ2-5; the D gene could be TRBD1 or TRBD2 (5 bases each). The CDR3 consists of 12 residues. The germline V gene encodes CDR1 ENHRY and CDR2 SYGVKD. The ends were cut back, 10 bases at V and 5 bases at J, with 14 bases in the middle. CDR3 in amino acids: CATGPGAETQYF. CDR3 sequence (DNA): TGTGCCACCGGACCCGGGGCGGAGACCCAGTACTTC.

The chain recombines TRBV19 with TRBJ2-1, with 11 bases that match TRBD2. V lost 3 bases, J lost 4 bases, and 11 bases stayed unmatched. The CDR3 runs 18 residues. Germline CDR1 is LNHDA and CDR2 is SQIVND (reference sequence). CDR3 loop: CASSIFSGLAGGYNEQFF. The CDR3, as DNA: TGTGCCAGTAGTATCTTCTCTGGGCTAGCGGGAGGATACAATGAGCAGTTCTTC.

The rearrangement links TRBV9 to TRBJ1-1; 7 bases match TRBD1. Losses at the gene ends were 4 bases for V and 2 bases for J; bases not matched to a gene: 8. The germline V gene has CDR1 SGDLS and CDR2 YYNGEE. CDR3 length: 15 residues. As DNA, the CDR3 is TGTGCCAGCAGCCCCCCCACAGGGGTTAACACTGAAGCTTTCTTT. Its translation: CASSPPTGVNTEAFF.

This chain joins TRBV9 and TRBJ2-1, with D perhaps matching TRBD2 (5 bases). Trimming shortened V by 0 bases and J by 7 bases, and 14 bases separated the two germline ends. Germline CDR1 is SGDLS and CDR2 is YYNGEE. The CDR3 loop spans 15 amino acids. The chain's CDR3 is CASSVEGASGNEQFF. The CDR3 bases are TGTGCCAGCAGCGTAGAGGGAGCGTCGGGAAATGAGCAGTTCTTC.

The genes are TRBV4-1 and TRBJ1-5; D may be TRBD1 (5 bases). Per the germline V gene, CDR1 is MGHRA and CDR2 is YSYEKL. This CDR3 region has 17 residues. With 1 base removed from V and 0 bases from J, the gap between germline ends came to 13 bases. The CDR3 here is CASSQVTGRISNQPQHF. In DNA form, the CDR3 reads TGCGCCAGCAGCCAAGTTACGGGACGGATTAGCAATCAGCCCCAGCATTTT.

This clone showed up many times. CDR3 DNA sequence: TGTGCCTGGGGACGGATTGGCTACACCTTC. Protein sequence: CAWGRIGYTF. The V gene is TRBV30, the J gene TRBJ1-2; no clear D gene. The CDR3 runs 10 residues. The V end lost 5 bases, the J end lost 7 bases, and 8 bases lay between the germline ends. Germline CDR1 and CDR2: GTSNPN and SVGIG (reference sequence).

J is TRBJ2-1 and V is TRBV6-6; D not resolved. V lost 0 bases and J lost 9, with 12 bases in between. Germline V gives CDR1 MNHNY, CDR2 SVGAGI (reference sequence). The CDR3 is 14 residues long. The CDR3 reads CASSYSIGSSEQFF. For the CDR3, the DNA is TGTGCCAGCAGTTACTCGATAGGCTCGAGTGAGCAGTTCTTC.

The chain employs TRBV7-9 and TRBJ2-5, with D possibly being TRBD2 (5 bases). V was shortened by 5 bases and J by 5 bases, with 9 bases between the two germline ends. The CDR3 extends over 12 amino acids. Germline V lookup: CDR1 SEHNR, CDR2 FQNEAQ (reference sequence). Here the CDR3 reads CASSRGGETQYF. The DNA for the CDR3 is TGTGCCAGCAGCCGAGGCGGGGAGACCCAGTACTTC. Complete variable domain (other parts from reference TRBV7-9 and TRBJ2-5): DTGVSQNPRHKITKRGQNVTFRCDPISEHNRLYWYRQTLGQGPEFLTYFQNEAQLEKSRLLSDRFSAERPKGSFSTLEIQRTEQGDSAMYLCASSRGGETQYFGPGTRLLVL.

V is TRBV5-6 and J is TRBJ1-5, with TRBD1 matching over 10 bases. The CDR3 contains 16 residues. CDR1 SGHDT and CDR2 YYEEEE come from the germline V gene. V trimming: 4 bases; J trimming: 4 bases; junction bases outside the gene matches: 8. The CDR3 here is CASSPRQGARNQPQHF. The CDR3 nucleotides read TGTGCCAGCAGCCCCCGACAGGGGGCAAGGAATCAGCCCCAGCATTTT.

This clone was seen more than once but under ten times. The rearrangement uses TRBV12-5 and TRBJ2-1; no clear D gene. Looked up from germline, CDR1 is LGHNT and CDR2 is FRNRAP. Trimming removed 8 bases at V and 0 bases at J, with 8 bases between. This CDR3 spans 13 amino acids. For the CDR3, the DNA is TGTGCTAGTAGCACAAGCTCCTACAATGAGCAGTTCTTC. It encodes CASSTSSYNEQFF.

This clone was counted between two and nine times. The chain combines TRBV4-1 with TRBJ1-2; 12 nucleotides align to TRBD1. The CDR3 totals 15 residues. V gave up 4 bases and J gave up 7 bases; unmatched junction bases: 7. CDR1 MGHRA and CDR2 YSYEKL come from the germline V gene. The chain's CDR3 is CASSRPGQGAVGYTF. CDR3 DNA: TGCGCCAGCAGCCGCCCGGGACAGGGGGCTGTTGGCTACACCTTC.

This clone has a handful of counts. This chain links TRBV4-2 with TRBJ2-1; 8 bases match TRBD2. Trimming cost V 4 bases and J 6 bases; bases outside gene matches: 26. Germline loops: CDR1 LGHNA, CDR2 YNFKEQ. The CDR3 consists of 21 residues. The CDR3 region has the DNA TGTGCCAGCAGCCCTAGTCGGGTCGGCGGGAGGACGTCTCGGGTCTCCAATGAGCAGTTCTTC. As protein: CASSPSRVGGRTSRVSNEQFF.

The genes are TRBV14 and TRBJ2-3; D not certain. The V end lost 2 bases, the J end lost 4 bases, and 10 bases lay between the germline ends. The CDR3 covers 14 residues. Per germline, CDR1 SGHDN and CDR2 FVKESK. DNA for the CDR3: TGTGCCAGCAGCCAATTCTTTGTGGCAGATACGCAGTATTTT. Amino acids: CASSQFFVADTQYF.

The CDR3 here is CASSLEGAGDTQYF. The CDR3 DNA sequence: TGTGCCAGCAGCTTGGAAGGGGCGGGAGATACGCAGTATTTT. The rearrangement joins TRBV11-2 to TRBJ2-3; perhaps D is TRBD1 or TRBD2 (5 bases each). The CDR3 is 14 amino acids. CDR1 SGHAT and CDR2 FQNNGV come from the germline V gene. V lost 3 bases and J lost 5, with 12 bases in between.

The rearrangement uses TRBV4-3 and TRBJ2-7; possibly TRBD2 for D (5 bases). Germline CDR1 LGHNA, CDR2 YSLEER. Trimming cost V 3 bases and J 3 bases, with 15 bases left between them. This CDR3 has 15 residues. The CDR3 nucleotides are TGCGCCAGCAGCCACCCAGACGGCGGGTTCTACGAGCAGTACTTC. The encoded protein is CASSHPDGGFYEQYF.

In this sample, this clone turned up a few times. The CDR3 DNA sequence: TGCAGCGTTGGACTAGCGGGGGGTATTGATACGCAGTATTTT. Encoded protein: CSVGLAGGIDTQYF. This chain joins TRBV29-1 and TRBJ2-3; TRBD2 matches 13 bases. CDR3 length equals 14 residues. CDR1 and CDR2 (germline): SQVTM, ANQGSEA. Trimming removed 4 bases from V and 6 bases from J; junction bases left unmatched: 4.

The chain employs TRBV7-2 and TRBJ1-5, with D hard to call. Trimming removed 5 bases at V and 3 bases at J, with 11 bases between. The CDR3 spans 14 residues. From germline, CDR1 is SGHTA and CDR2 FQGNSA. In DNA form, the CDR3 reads TGTGCCAGCAGCACGACGGGATTCAATCAGCCCCAGCATTTT. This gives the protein CASSTTGFNQPQHF.

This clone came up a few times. The CDR3 reads CASSQAPDRVIQETQYF. The CDR3 DNA reads as TGTGCCAGCAGCCAGGCCCCGGACAGGGTTATACAAGAGACCCAGTACTTC. V and J are TRBV14 and TRBJ2-5; 8 nucleotides line up with TRBD1. There are 17 residues in the CDR3. CDR1 and CDR2 (germline): SGHDN, FVKESK. V shed 3 bases, J shed 2 bases, and the junction held 11 bases outside the gene matches. Looking up the rest from reference TRBV14 and TRBJ2-5 gives the full variable domain: EAGVTQFPSHSVIEKGQTVTLRCDPISGHDNLYWYRRVMGKEIKFLLHFVKESKQDESGMPNNRFLAERTGGTYSTLKVQPAELEDSGVYFCASSQAPDRVIQETQYFGPGTRLLVL.